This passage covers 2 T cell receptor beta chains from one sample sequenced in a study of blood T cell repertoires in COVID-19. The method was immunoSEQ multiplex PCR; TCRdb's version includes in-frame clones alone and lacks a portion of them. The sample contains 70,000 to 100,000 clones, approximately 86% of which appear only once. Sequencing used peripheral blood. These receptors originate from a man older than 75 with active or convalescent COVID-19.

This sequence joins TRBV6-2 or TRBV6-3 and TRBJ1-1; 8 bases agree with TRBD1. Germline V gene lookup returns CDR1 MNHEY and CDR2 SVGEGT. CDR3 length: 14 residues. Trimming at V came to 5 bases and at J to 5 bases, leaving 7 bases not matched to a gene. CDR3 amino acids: CASSARQGLTEAFF. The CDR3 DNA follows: TGTGCCAGCAGTGCTCGACAGGGGTTAACTGAAGCTTTCTTT.

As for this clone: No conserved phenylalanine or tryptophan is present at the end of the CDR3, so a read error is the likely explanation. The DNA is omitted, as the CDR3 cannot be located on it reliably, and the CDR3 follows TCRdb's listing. The CDR3 spells CASSQAAGL. This chain uses TRBV3-1 (or the pseudogene TRBV3-2) with TRBJ1-2; the table's D gene call, TRBD1, was not cross checked with the DNA. The CDR3 totals 9 residues, both ends included. Germline V gene lookup returns CDR1 LGHDT and CDR2 YNNKEL (reference sequence).